Listed below are T cell receptor beta chains from one sample, sequenced in a study of cytomegalovirus exposure and HLA in healthy donors. Profiling relied on immunoSEQ multiplex PCR, and the TCRdb table lists in-frame clones only, not all of them. The sample includes under 200,000 clones, about 72% seen only once; the top ten take around 2.1%. Sequenced sample: PBMCs. All receptors come from a man aged 45-65 years in good health and CMV-seropositive. CDR3s include the opening cysteine and the closing phenylalanine or tryptophan. A D gene is named only where the DNA matches it firmly. Not all rows give a size; the values are once, few, many and, for expanded clones, a class.

TRBJ2-2	TRBV4-2	15	.	once	TGTGCCAGCAGCCAACGGCAGCTAGCCGGGGGGGAGCTGTTTTTT	CASSQRQLAGGELFF
TRBJ1-6	TRBV7-2	16	.	.	TGTGCCAGCAGCTTAGCAGGCAGGGGAGCCGAGTCACCCCTCCACTTT	CASSLAGRGAESPLHF
TRBJ2-5	TRBV5-1	15	TRBD2	.	TGCGCCAGCCGCCTAAGGACTAGCGGGGACGAGACCCAGTACTTC	CASRLRTSGDETQYF
TRBJ1-2	TRBV19	14	TRBD1	.	TGTGCCAGTACCCCGAGGGACAGGCTCCATGGCTACACCTTC	CASTPRDRLHGYTF
TRBJ2-1	TRBV14	15	TRBD1	once	TGTGCCAGCAGCCAAGGGACAGGCTCGTACAATGAGCAGTTCTTC	CASSQGTGSYNEQFF
TRBJ1-4	TRBV28	15	.	.	TGTGCCAGCAGTGCCCAGGGAGGGCGCGGTGAAAAACTGTTTTTT	CASSAQGGRGEKLFF
TRBJ1-2	TRBV29-1	16	.	few	TGCAGCGTTGAAGGAGAACCCCGGGGGGGCAACTATGGCTACACCTTC	CSVEGEPRGGNYGYTF
TRBJ2-1	TRBV6-1	14	TRBD1	.	TGTGCCAGCACCCGGGACAGACTCTACAATGAGCAGTTCTTC	CASTRDRLYNEQFF
TRBJ2-1	TRBV27	13	.	.	TGTGCCAGCAGTTTAAGCAGCGCCAATGAGCAGTTCTTC	CASSLSSANEQFF
TRBJ1-3	TRBV4-3	13	.	.	TGCGCCAGCAGCCTCCTCGACAGTCCAAGGAGGGTCTTT	CASSLLDSPRRVF
TRBJ1-1	TRBV7-3	17	.	.	TGTGCCAGCAGCTTAATAGCGTCGGGCAGGGGTGCCACTGAAGCTTTCTTT	CASSLIASGRGATEAFF
TRBJ2-7	TRBV4-3	19	.	few	TGCGCCAGCAGCCAAGATTGGGGGCAAGGAGACAGGACCGCCTACGAGCAGTACTTC	CASSQDWGQGDRTAYEQYF
TRBJ2-5	TRBV2	12	.	.	TGTGCGGGGGGACGGAACCAAGAGACCCAGTACTTC	CAGGRNQETQYF
TRBJ2-7	TRBV5-5	16	.	.	TGTGCCAGCAGCCTAACCGGCGGGGAGCCCTCCTACGAGCAGTACTTC	CASSLTGGEPSYEQYF
TRBJ1-6	TRBV2	12	.	.	TGTGCCAGCAGTGATCCCGACACTCCCTTCCACTTT	CASSDPDTPFHF
TRBJ1-1	TRBV11-2	11	.	.	TGTGCCAGCAGCTTATCGGCTGAAGCTTTCTTT	CASSLSAEAFF
TRBJ1-3	TRBV29-1	16	.	few	TGCAGCGTTGAAGAGAAGGCAGGATGGTATGGAAACACCATATATTTT	CSVEEKAGWYGNTIYF
TRBJ1-1	TRBV15	16	.	once	TGTGCCACCAGCAGAGGTCAGCAGGGTGGTAACACTGAAGCTTTCTTT	CATSRGQQGGNTEAFF
TRBJ1-2	TRBV15	18	TRBD1	.	TGTGCCACCAGCACATACCGGGACAGGGGTGCTAACAACTATGGCTACACCTTC	CATSTYRDRGANNYGYTF
TRBJ2-7	TRBV7-8	13	.	.	TGTGCCAGCAGCTTAGGTGAGAACTACGAGCAGTACTTC	CASSLGENYEQYF
TRBJ1-3	TRBV7-6	14	.	.	TGTGCCAGCCGGCAGGGGAACTCTGGAAACACCATATATTTT	CASRQGNSGNTIYF
TRBJ1-4	TRBV5-6	14	.	few	TGTGCCAGCAGCTTGGGACAGCTTAATGAAAAACTGTTTTTT	CASSLGQLNEKLFF
TRBJ2-7	TRBV4-2	13	.	.	TGTGCCAGCAGCCAAGATTTTCTTTACGAGCAGTACTTC	CASSQDFLYEQYF
TRBJ2-3	TRBV10-3	15	TRBD2	.	TGTGCCATCAGTGACAGCGGGGGGGTCTCAGATACGCAGTATTTT	CAISDSGGVSDTQYF
TRBJ2-5	TRBV5-1	15	TRBD2	.	TGCGCCAGCAGCTTTCGCACGGGGGGTGGGGAGACCCAGTACTTC	CASSFRTGGGETQYF
TRBJ1-1	TRBV6-1	12	.	.	TGTGCCACGGCACAGGGAGTAACTGAAGCTTTCTTT	CATAQGVTEAFF
TRBJ2-3	TRBV6-5	13	TRBD2	.	TGTGCCACTAGCGGGACCCACACAGATACGCAGTATTTT	CATSGTHTDTQYF
TRBJ2-3	TRBV25-1	14	.	.	TGTGCCAGCAGTAAGGACAGACCCACAGATACGCAGTATTTT	CASSKDRPTDTQYF
TRBJ1-4	TRBV21-1	17	.	few	TGTGCCAGCAGTCCTAAAGTTTATAACAGGGGGCAAGAAAAACTGTTTTTT	CASSPKVYNRGQEKLFF
TRBJ1-5	TRBV19	17	TRBD1	.	TGTGCCAGCCAGGACCAAGGGACAGGGCAAAGCAATCAGCCCCAGCATTTT	CASQDQGTGQSNQPQHF
TRBJ1-5	TRBV11-2	14	.	.	TGTGCCAGCAGCGGCGGGAGCAGCAATCAGCCCCAGCATTTT	CASSGGSSNQPQHF
TRBJ2-1	TRBV5-1	17	TRBD2	.	TGCGCCAGCAGCTTGGCCGCTGGACTAGTCTCCGCTCGGGAGCAGTTCTTC	CASSLAAGLVSAREQFF
TRBJ1-2	TRBV30	13	.	.	TGTGCCTGGAGTGTTAGAGGTTCTGATGGCTACACCTTC	CAWSVRGSDGYTF
TRBJ2-2	TRBV5-1	16	.	.	TGCGCCAGCAGCTTGTGGGGGGGCGATGACACCGGGGAGCTGTTTTTT	CASSLWGGDDTGELFF
TRBJ2-7	TRBV18	14	.	.	TGTGCCAGCTCCTCCGCCGGACAGACTTACGAGCAGTACTTC	CASSSAGQTYEQYF
TRBJ2-2	TRBV4-1	13	.	few	TGCGCCAGCAGCCAAGGTCGGTCCGGGGAGCTGTTTTTT	CASSQGRSGELFF
TRBJ1-2	TRBV5-6	14	TRBD1	few	TGTGCCAGCAGCTCGACAGGGATGGGCTATGGCTACACCTTC	CASSSTGMGYGYTF
TRBJ2-1	TRBV5-4	14	.	.	TGTGCCAGCAGCTTGGGGTTGGCCTCCAATGAGCAGTTCTTC	CASSLGLASNEQFF
TRBJ2-5	TRBV6-1	16	TRBD1	few	TGTGCCAGCAGTGAATATCAGACAGGGGGTCAAGAGACCCAGTACTTC	CASSEYQTGGQETQYF
TRBJ1-5	TRBV29-1	13	TRBD1	.	TGCAGCGTTGCAGGACAGGGTACTCAGCCCCAGCATTTT	CSVAGQGTQPQHF
TRBJ2-1	TRBV9	15	.	.	TGTGCCAGCAGCGCGGGACAACAAAACTACAATGAGCAGTTCTTC	CASSAGQQNYNEQFF
TRBJ1-3	TRBV30	16	.	.	TGTGCCTGGAGTGTACCCGGAACGGGGGGTGGAAACACCATATATTTT	CAWSVPGTGGGNTIYF
TRBJ1-5	TRBV6-1	14	TRBD1	once	TGTGCCAGCAGTGCCGGACAGGGCAATCAGCCCCAGCATTTT	CASSAGQGNQPQHF
TRBJ1-1	TRBV6-1	15	.	.	TGTGCCAGCAGTGAAGGGAGAGGGTTGAACACTGAAGCTTTCTTT	CASSEGRGLNTEAFF
TRBJ2-7	TRBV15	15	TRBD2	.	TGTGCCACCCAAGAGCGGGGCGGGGGTTACTACGAGCAGTACTTC	CATQERGGGYYEQYF
TRBJ2-3	TRBV5-1	16	.	.	TGCGCCAGCAGCTTGGAACAGATCTCTAGCACAGATACGCAGTATTTT	CASSLEQISSTDTQYF
TRBJ2-5	TRBV18	14	.	.	TGTGCCAGCTCACCTACAGGGTACCAAGAGACCCAGTACTTC	CASSPTGYQETQYF
TRBJ2-6	TRBV5-4	14	.	.	TGTGCCAGCAGCAGGGGGCGGGAGGCCAACGTCCTGACTTTC	CASSRGREANVLTF